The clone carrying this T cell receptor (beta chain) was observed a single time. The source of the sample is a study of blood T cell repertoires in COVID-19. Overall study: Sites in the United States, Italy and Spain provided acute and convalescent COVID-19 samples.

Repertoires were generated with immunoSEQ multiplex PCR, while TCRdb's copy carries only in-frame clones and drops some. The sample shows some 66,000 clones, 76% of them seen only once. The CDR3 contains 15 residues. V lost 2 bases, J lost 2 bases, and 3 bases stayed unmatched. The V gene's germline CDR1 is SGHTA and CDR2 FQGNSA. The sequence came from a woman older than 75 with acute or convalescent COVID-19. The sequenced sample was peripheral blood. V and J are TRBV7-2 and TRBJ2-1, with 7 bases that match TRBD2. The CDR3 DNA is TGTGCCAGCAGCTTATACGGGGGGACCTACAATGAGCAGTTCTTC. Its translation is CASSLYGGTYNEQFF.